This TCR beta chain was recovered during a study of response to subunit inactivated influenza vaccine. The CDR3 is 15 amino acids. The junction had 3 bases not matched to a gene; V was cut back by 0 bases and J by 7 bases. Germline loops: CDR1 SGHTA, CDR2 FQGNSA. TCRdb reprocessed the RT-PCR reads via MiXCR and lists one record per CDR3 protein. The sample consists of about 800,000 distinct CDR3 sequences, 21% of them appearing once. Overall study results and limits: Few new T cells, the authors suggested, are recruited by each seasonal influenza vaccination.

With respect to this clonotype: Its target is not known.

This rearrangement joins TRBV7-2 to TRBJ2-1; TRBD1 matches 10 bases. The material sequenced was PBMCs from blood, taken about 5 days after vaccination. This clonotype originated in a man in his fifties who received an inactivated influenza vaccine. DNA of the CDR3: TGTGCCAGCAGCTTAGCGGGACAGGGGCGTAATGAGCAGTTCTTC. Its translation is CASSLAGQGRNEQFF.